This T cell receptor beta chain was sequenced during a study of CD8+CD57+ T cells in acquired aplastic anemia. Study-wide context: Sorted CD4+ and CD8+ cells yielded around 3.2 ug of DNA on average. General study results and limits: Patients and controls were found to share twenty-nine CD8+ CDR3 sequences.

Genomic DNA templated the TCR beta VDJ and CDR3 profiling. TCRdb itself ran the reads through MiXCR, one entry per CDR3 protein. The sample holds about 180,000 distinct CDR3 sequences; roughly 50% are singletons and the top ten take over 10%. The CDR3 runs 14 residues. Germline V gene lookup returns CDR1 ENHRY and CDR2 SYGVKD. The V gene lost 2 bases and the J gene lost 2 bases, with 8 bases spanning the gap. There are a few counts of this clonotype. Its antigen is not identified. Only patients with CD8+CD57+ cell expansion on flow cytometry were chosen for sequencing. With no exception, the patients had severe acquired aplastic anemia. Receipt of therapy had not occurred in any patient by the time of blood sampling.

V and J are TRBV10-3 and TRBJ2-3, with D maybe TRBD2 (7 bases). Sample: sorted CD4+, CD8+, or CD8+CD57+ T cells (not recorded which) from PBMCs. The origin of this receptor is a human donor with aplastic anemia. The chain's CDR3 is CAISERGATDTQYF. CDR3 sequence (DNA): TGTGCCATCAGTGAGCGGGGGGCCACAGATACGCAGTATTTT.